This TCR beta chain was identified in a study of T cell clonality in common variable immunodeficiency. Trimming at V came to 5 bases and at J to 1 base, leaving 2 bases not matched to a gene. CDR1 SNHLY and CDR2 FYNNEI come from the germline V gene. The CDR3 length is 14 residues. Clones were read by immunoSEQ multiplex PCR, and TCRdb kept only the in-frame ones, dropping some. The repertoire shows tens of thousands of clones, none seen only once; the top ten take roughly 6%. This clone was recorded many times. Its antigen is not identified. The read ends 3 residues shy of where the CDR3 ends; the end is completed using the germline J gene. Notes on the study in general: Repertoire-complication correlations in CVID were limited by patient heterogeneity. Shared TCRbeta clones were fewer between CVID subjects than controls.

The chain is built from TRBV2 and TRBJ2-5; 9 nucleotides line up with TRBD1. The sample comprised peripheral blood mononuclear cells. The sequence derives from a person aged 18 to 70 in good health. The CDR3 here is CASSRGQGQETQYF. The covered CDR3 bases are TGTGCCAGCAGTCGGGGACAGGGCCAAGAGACC.